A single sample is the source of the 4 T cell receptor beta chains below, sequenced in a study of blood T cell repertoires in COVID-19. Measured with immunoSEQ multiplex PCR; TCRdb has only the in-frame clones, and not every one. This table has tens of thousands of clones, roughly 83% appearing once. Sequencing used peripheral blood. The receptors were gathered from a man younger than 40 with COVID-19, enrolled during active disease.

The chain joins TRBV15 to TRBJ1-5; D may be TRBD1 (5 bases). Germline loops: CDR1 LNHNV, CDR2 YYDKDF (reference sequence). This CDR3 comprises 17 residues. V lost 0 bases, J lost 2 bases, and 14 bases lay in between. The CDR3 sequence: CATSRDWRGGGNQPQHF. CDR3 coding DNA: TGTGCCACCAGCAGAGATTGGCGGGGAGGGGGCAATCAGCCCCAGCATTTT.

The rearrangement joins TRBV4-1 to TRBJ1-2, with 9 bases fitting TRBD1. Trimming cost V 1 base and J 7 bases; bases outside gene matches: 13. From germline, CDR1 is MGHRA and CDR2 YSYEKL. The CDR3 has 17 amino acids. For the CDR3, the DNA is TGCGCCAGCAGCCAAGCTCGCCCGGGACAGGGTAATCGTGGCTACACCTTC. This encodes CASSQARPGQGNRGYTF.

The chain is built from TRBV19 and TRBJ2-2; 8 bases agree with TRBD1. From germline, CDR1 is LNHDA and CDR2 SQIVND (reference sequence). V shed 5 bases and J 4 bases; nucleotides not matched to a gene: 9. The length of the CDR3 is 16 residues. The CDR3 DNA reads TGTGCCAGTAGTCCTCGGGCCAGGGGGCTCACCGGGGAGCTGTTTTTT. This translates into CASSPRARGLTGELFF.

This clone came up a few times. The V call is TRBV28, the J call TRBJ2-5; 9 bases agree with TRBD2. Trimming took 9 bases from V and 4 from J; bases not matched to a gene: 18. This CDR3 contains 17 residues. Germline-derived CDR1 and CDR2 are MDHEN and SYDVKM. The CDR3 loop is CASKGGTSISGRETQYF. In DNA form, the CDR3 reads TGTGCCAGTAAGGGGGGGACTAGCATCTCGGGGAGAGAGACCCAGTACTTC.